Listed here are 18 T cell receptor beta chains from one sample, sequenced in a study of shared clonotypes between healthy human individuals. The repertoire was sequenced with immunoSEQ multiplex PCR; TCRdb's copy has only in-frame clones and lacks some. In the table there are about half a million clones, around 73% of which are singletons. The source material was PBMCs. The receptors stem from a woman in her thirties or forties in good health. Some clones in this sample may be carry-over from other donors' samples.

CDR3 DNA: TGTGCCACCAGCAGAACCACAGATACGCAGTATTTT. This translates into CATSRTTDTQYF. The chain recombines TRBV15 with TRBJ2-3; D not certain. CDR3 length: 12 residues. Germline values: CDR1 LNHNV, CDR2 YYDKDF (reference sequence). Trimming stripped 2 bases from V and 2 bases from J, with 2 bases between.

The chain is built from TRBV9 and TRBJ2-3; weak D call: TRBD2 (5 bases). CDR1 and CDR2 (germline): SGDLS, YYNGEE. The CDR3 is 15 amino acids. Trimming removed 4 bases from V and 2 bases from J, with 14 bases in between. CDR3 sequence: CASSLAPLPTDTQYF. The CDR3 bases are TGTGCCAGCAGCCTAGCCCCCCTGCCCACAGATACGCAGTATTTT.

In its sample, this clone was seen many times. The chain carries TRBV5-6 and TRBJ2-1, with 11 positions matching TRBD2. With V trimmed by 0 bases and J by 0 bases, 5 bases remained unmatched. The CDR3 contains 18 residues. Germline V gene sequence: CDR1 SGHDT, CDR2 YYEEEE. CDR3 bases: TGTGCCAGCAGCTTGGGGCTAGCGGGAGGTTACTCCTACAATGAGCAGTTCTTC. It encodes CASSLGLAGGYSYNEQFF.

V usage is TRBV11-1 and J usage is TRBJ2-1; perhaps TRBD2 as D (6 bases). In germline, CDR1 is SGHAT, CDR2 FQDESV (reference sequence). V was shortened by 6 bases and J by 5 bases, with 20 bases between the two germline ends. The CDR3 totals 16 residues. The CDR3, as DNA: TGTGCCAGCAGTCCCGGGACTCCCTGGCGGGACAATGAGCAGTTCTTC. Amino acids: CASSPGTPWRDNEQFF.

The chain is built from TRBV28 and TRBJ2-3; 13 bases line up with TRBD2. The germline V gene encodes CDR1 MDHEN and CDR2 SYDVKM. The CDR3 is 18 residues long. Trimming cost V 6 bases and J 2 bases; bases outside gene matches: 11. CDR3 residues: CASSQGLAGPKATDTQYF. The CDR3 DNA sequence: TGTGCCAGCAGCCAGGGACTAGCGGGACCTAAAGCCACAGATACGCAGTATTTT.

There are a few counts of this clone. J is TRBJ1-2 and V is TRBV6-5; D ambiguous. V was clipped by 6 bases and J by 7 bases, with 12 bases between them. The CDR3 contains 12 residues. The germline gives CDR1 MNHEY, CDR2 SVGAGI. The CDR3: CASSSPPLGYTF. The CDR3 DNA sequence: TGTGCCAGCAGCTCCCCCCCACTTGGCTACACCTTC.

Only one count was recorded for this clone. The V call is TRBV2, the J call TRBJ2-7, with 13 bases matching TRBD2. This CDR3 spans 16 amino acids. Germline values: CDR1 SNHLY, CDR2 FYNNEI. With V trimmed by 6 bases and J by 5 bases, 10 bases remained unmatched. In DNA form, the CDR3 reads TGTGCCAGCAGGCCGACTACTAGCGGGAGGGGGAACGAGCAGTACTTC. Translating gives CASRPTTSGRGNEQYF.

CDR3 protein: CASSNPGYEQYF. The CDR3 nucleotides read TGTGCCAGCAGCAACCCCGGCTACGAGCAGTACTTC. The V and J genes are TRBV11-2 and TRBJ2-7, with D hard to call. Germline lookup yields CDR1 SGHAT and CDR2 FQNNGV. CDR3 length: 12 amino acids. The V end was cut by 5 bases, the J end by 3 bases, with 8 bases between. The full variable domain, in which reference TRBV11-2 and TRBJ2-7 provide the parts outside the CDR3, is EAGVAQSPRYKIIEKRQSVAFWCNPISGHATLYWYQQILGQGPKLLIQFQNNGVVDDSQLPKDRFSAERLKGVDSTLKIQPAKLEDSAVYLCASSNPGYEQYFGPGTRLTVT.

The chain carries TRBV28 and TRBJ2-5; 9 nucleotides align to TRBD1. The CDR3 runs 15 residues. V dropped 2 bases and J dropped 5; count of bases not matched to a gene: 6. Germline V CDR1 and CDR2: MDHEN, SYDVKM. CDR3: CASSLKGQGEETQYF. The CDR3 DNA reads as TGTGCCAGCAGTTTAAAGGGACAGGGAGAGGAGACCCAGTACTTC.

The chain joins TRBV18 to TRBJ2-7; possibly TRBD1 for D (5 bases). Germline CDR1 is KGHSH and CDR2 is LQKENI. V lost 1 base, J lost 5 bases, and 12 bases lay in between. This CDR3 comprises 14 residues. This CDR3 reads CASSPLESGHEQYF. In DNA, the CDR3 is TGTGCCAGCTCACCACTTGAATCAGGGCACGAGCAGTACTTC.

The V and J genes are TRBV19 and TRBJ2-7, with D unresolved. V lost 1 base and J 2 bases, leaving 6 bases between the germline ends. The CDR3 consists of 13 residues. Germline assignment: CDR1 LNHDA and CDR2 SQIVND (reference sequence). The CDR3 DNA follows: TGTGCCAGTAGTATAGGGCAAGCCTACGAGCAGTACTTC. The encoded protein is CASSIGQAYEQYF. Filled out from reference TRBV19 and TRBJ2-7, the complete variable domain reads DGGITQSPKYLFRKEGQNVTLSCEQNLNHDAMYWYRQDPGQGLRLIYYSQIVNDFQKGDIAEGYSVSREKKESFPLTVTSAQKNPTAFYLCASSIGQAYEQYFGPGTRLTVT.

In DNA, the CDR3 is TGTGCCAGCAGCTCGGACCCCAGCGGGAGGGCCGGGGAGACCCAGTACTTC. Its protein product is CASSSDPSGRAGETQYF. V gene TRBV5-4 combines with J gene TRBJ2-5; 10 nucleotides line up with TRBD2. This CDR3 is built from 17 residues. V lost 3 bases to trimming and J lost 5 bases; unmatched junction nucleotides: 13. CDR1 and CDR2 (germline): SGHNT, YYREEE (reference sequence).

The chain uses TRBV9 and TRBJ2-5; 14 positions agree with TRBD2. J was trimmed by 4 bases and V by 0 bases; bases with no gene match: 5. The CDR3 extends over 17 amino acids. The V gene's germline CDR1 is SGDLS and CDR2 YYNGEE. The CDR3 here is CASSVAPGLAGGETQYF. The CDR3 DNA reads TGTGCCAGCAGCGTAGCCCCAGGACTAGCGGGAGGAGAGACCCAGTACTTC.

A few counts support this clone. The chain is built from TRBV19 and TRBJ2-1; 13 bases agree with TRBD2. The CDR3 has 14 residues. CDR1 is LNHDA and CDR2 is SQIVND in the germline V gene (reference sequence). J lost 15 bases, V lost 3 bases, and 8 bases had no gene match. The CDR3 DNA sequence: TGTGCCAGTAGTATGGGACTAGCGGGACAGAGACGGTTCTTC. The encoded protein is CASSMGLAGQRRFF.

The chain links TRBV18 to TRBJ1-5; TRBD1 might be the D (6 bases). Germline lookup yields CDR1 KGHSH and CDR2 LQKENI. The CDR3 length is 14 residues. V was trimmed by 4 bases and J by 6 bases, leaving 13 bases between them. CDR3 sequence (DNA): TGTGCCAGCTCACTACAGGGAGGGTTTCAGCCCCAGCATTTT. This sequence encodes CASSLQGGFQPQHF.

This chain connects TRBV7-2 to TRBJ2-1; no clear D gene. Germline CDR1 SGHTA, CDR2 FQGNSA. Trimming cost V 1 base and J 5 bases, with 6 bases left between them. The CDR3 is made up of 13 amino acids. The CDR3 region is CASSLVRDNEQFF. DNA for the CDR3: TGTGCCAGCAGCTTAGTTAGAGACAATGAGCAGTTCTTC.

Notes on this clone: Given a much more abundant clone one base away, this may be a read error. This chain connects TRBV10-1 to TRBJ2-7; 8 bases are shared with TRBD1. The CDR3 runs to 15 residues. Germline V CDR1 and CDR2: WNHNN, SYGVQD (reference sequence). V was pared by 2 bases and J by 5 bases, with 8 bases of the junction left unmatched. The CDR3 protein is CASSETTGDLDEQYF. The CDR3 DNA reads as TGCGCCAGCAGTGAGACGACAGGGGACCTGGACGAGCAGTACTTC.

This chain joins TRBV6-5 and TRBJ2-1, with TRBD2 matching over 10 bases. V was clipped by 5 bases and J by 8 bases; unmatched bases: 9. In germline, CDR1 is MNHEY, CDR2 SVGAGI. This CDR3 is 15 amino acids long. In DNA form, the CDR3 reads TGTGCCAGCAGTCCCCTAGCGGGAGTTTTATATGAGCAGTTCTTC. It yields the protein CASSPLAGVLYEQFF.